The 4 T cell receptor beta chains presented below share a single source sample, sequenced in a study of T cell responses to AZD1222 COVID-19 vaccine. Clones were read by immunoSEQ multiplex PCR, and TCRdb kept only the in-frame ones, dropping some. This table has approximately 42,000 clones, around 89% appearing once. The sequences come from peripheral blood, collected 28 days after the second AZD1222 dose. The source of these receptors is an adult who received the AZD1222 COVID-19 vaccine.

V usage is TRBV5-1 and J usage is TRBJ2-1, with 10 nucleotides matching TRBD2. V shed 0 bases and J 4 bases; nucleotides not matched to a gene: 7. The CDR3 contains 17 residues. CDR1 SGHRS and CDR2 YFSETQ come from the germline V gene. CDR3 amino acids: CASSLGIAGGGYNEQFF. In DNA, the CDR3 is TGCGCCAGCAGCTTGGGAATAGCGGGAGGTGGGTACAATGAGCAGTTCTTC.

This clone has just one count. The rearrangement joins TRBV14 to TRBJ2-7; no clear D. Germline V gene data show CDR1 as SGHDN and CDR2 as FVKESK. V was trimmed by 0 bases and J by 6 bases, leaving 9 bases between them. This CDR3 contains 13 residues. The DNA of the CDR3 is TGTGCCAGCAGCCAAGATATAAGGACCGAGCAGTACTTC. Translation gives CASSQDIRTEQYF.

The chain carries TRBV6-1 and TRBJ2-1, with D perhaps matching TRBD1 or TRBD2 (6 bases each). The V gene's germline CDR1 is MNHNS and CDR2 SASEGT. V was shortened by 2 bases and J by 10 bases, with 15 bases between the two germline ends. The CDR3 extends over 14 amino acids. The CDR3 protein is CASSELPGAGEQFF. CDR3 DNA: TGTGCCAGCAGTGAACTTCCGGGGGCCGGGGAGCAGTTCTTC.

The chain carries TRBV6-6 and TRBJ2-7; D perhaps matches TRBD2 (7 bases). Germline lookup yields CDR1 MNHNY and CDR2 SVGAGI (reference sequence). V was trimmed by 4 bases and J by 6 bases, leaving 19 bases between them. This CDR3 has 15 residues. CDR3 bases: TGTGCCAGCAGTTCCTCCGGGGGGCGCCCCTCCGAGCAGTACTTC. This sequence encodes CASSSSGGRPSEQYF.